These 31 T cell receptor beta chains were all obtained from the same sample, sequenced in a study of blood T cell repertoires in COVID-19 (dated by TCRdb to the early 2020s). To prepare the library, the immunoSEQ multiplex PCR assay was applied. TCRdb provides this immuneACCESS table in a form limited to in-frame rearrangements. Some clones are lacking; in checked studies, under half of them reflect an unresolved V gene, and why the rest are absent is not known. This sample holds 250,000 to 400,000 clones; more than 70% were observed only once. Together, the top ten hold 1.5% to 2% of the sample. Sequenced material: peripheral blood. These receptors were collected from a woman aged 25 to 39 with COVID-19, enrolled during active disease.

The rearrangement uses TRBV5-8 and TRBJ1-4; 8 nucleotides agree with TRBD1. Losses at the gene ends were 4 bases for V and 0 bases for J; bases not matched to a gene: 5. CDR3 length: 16 amino acids. Germline V CDR1 and CDR2: SGHTS, YDEGEE. The CDR3 DNA reads TGTGCCAGCAGCCGGGGGACAGGAGCAACTAATGAAAAACTGTTTTTT. Amino acid sequence: CASSRGTGATNEKLFF.

The V and J genes are TRBV19 and TRBJ2-2, with TRBD1 matching over 11 bases. Trimming at V came to 3 bases and at J to 4 bases, leaving 4 bases not matched to a gene. Germline CDR1 LNHDA, CDR2 SQIVND (reference sequence). The CDR3 is made up of 16 amino acids. The CDR3 region has the DNA TGTGCCAGTAGTATCCCCGGGACAGGGGGCACCGGGGAGCTGTTTTTT. This gives the protein CASSIPGTGGTGELFF.

V usage is TRBV5-1 and J usage is TRBJ1-4; D is uncertain. The germline V gene has CDR1 SGHRS and CDR2 YFSETQ. CDR3 length: 16 residues. V lost 1 base to trimming and J lost 0 bases, with 10 bases between them. As DNA, the CDR3 is TGCGCCAGCAGCTTGCGTCCCGTTGCAACTAATGAAAAACTGTTTTTT. Residues: CASSLRPVATNEKLFF. The full variable domain, with the rest looked up from reference TRBV5-1 and TRBJ1-4, is KAGVTQTPRYLIKTRGQQVTLSCSPISGHRSVSWYQQTPGQGLQFLFEYFSETQRNKGNFPGRFSGRQFSNSRSEMNVSTLELGDSALYLCASSLRPVATNEKLFFGSGTQLSVL.

This chain joins TRBV18 and TRBJ2-2; no clear D. Trimming removed 2 bases at V and 7 bases at J, with 14 bases between. Germline V lookup: CDR1 KGHSH, CDR2 LQKENI. This CDR3 is built from 15 residues. The CDR3 spells CASSPTLATGGELFF. Here the CDR3 DNA reads TGTGCCAGCTCACCAACCTTAGCAACGGGCGGGGAGCTGTTTTTT. The variable domain in full, with the rest retrieved from reference TRBV18 and TRBJ2-2, is NAGVMQNPRHLVRRRGQEARLRCSPMKGHSHVYWYRQLPEEGLKFMVYLQKENIIDESGMPKERFSAEFPKEGPSILRIQQVVRGDSAAYFCASSPTLATGGELFFGEGSRLTVL.

This rearrangement joins TRBV6-5 to TRBJ1-6, with 7 bases that match TRBD1. The CDR3 totals 14 residues. Germline CDR1 is MNHEY and CDR2 is SVGAGI. After removal of 5 bases from V and 8 bases from J, the junction contained 6 bases not matched to a gene. The CDR3 spells CASSRDRKDSPLHF. DNA for the CDR3: TGTGCCAGCAGTAGGGACAGAAAGGATTCACCCCTCCACTTT.

The J gene is TRBJ1-1, the V gene TRBV19; D is possibly TRBD1 (5 bases). This CDR3 comprises 14 residues. Trimming removed 6 bases at V and 4 bases at J, with 15 bases between. Germline CDR1 reads LNHDA; CDR2 reads SQIVND (reference sequence). DNA of the CDR3: TGTGCCAGTAGCCTTGACCAGGGTGCCACTGAAGCTTTCTTT. This sequence encodes CASSLDQGATEAFF. Combining the CDR3 with reference TRBV19 and TRBJ1-1 gives the whole variable domain DGGITQSPKYLFRKEGQNVTLSCEQNLNHDAMYWYRQDPGQGLRLIYYSQIVNDFQKGDIAEGYSVSREKKESFPLTVTSAQKNPTAFYLCASSLDQGATEAFFGQGTRLTVV.

The V and J genes are TRBV19 and TRBJ2-1; D may be TRBD2 (5 bases). Germline V gene lookup returns CDR1 LNHDA and CDR2 SQIVND (reference sequence). The CDR3 sequence is 11 residues long. Trimming pared 10 bases from V and 8 bases from J, leaving 12 bases between. CDR3 nucleotides: TGTGCCACCTGGACTGTTGATGAGCAGTTCTTC. Translating it yields CATWTVDEQFF.

The chain joins TRBV2 to TRBJ2-7; tentatively, D is TRBD2 (5 bases). The CDR3 sequence is 12 residues long. Germline-derived CDR1 and CDR2 are SNHLY and FYNNEI. Trimming pared 6 bases from V and 3 bases from J, leaving 9 bases between. The CDR3 sequence is CASSRGLYEQYV. In nucleotides, the CDR3 is TGTGCCAGCAGCCGGGGTCTCTACGAGCAGTACGTC.

V and J are TRBV4-1 and TRBJ2-2; D gene uncertain. V lost 4 bases to trimming and J lost 0 bases, with 6 bases between them. Per germline, CDR1 MGHRA and CDR2 YSYEKL. The CDR3 extends over 14 amino acids. The CDR3 is CASSLTTNTGELFF. The CDR3 DNA follows: TGCGCCAGCAGCCTGACAACGAACACCGGGGAGCTGTTTTTT.

This rearrangement joins TRBV9 to TRBJ1-4; 10 bases match TRBD1. The germline V gene has CDR1 SGDLS and CDR2 YYNGEE. The CDR3 covers 16 residues. V lost 3 bases, J lost 3 bases, and 5 bases stayed unmatched. CDR3 nucleotides: TGTGCCAGCAGCGCGGACAGGGGGTTGGCTAATGAAAAACTGTTTTTT. It is translated as CASSADRGLANEKLFF.

This clone was seen just once. This chain connects TRBV7-9 to TRBJ1-3, with D perhaps TRBD1 (5 bases). This CDR3 is built from 13 residues. CDR1 and CDR2 (germline): SEHNR, FQNEAQ (reference sequence). For the CDR3, the DNA is TGTGTCGGGGCGGGGAGCTCTGGAAACACCATATATTTT. It encodes CVGAGSSGNTIYF.

V and J are TRBV11-2 and TRBJ1-3, with TRBD1 identical over 8 bases. After removal of 5 bases from V and 3 bases from J, the junction contained 6 bases not matched to a gene. CDR3 length: 15 amino acids. CDR1 SGHAT and CDR2 FQNNGV come from the germline V gene. In DNA form, the CDR3 reads TGTGCCAGCAGCCTTCAGGGGGCGGGTGGAAACACCATATATTTT. Amino acid sequence: CASSLQGAGGNTIYF.

CDR3 in DNA: TGTGCCAGCAGCCCAGGGGGCGCCTATGAAAAACTGTTTTTT. Protein product: CASSPGGAYEKLFF. The V call is TRBV4-2, the J call TRBJ1-4; 8 bases align to TRBD1. There are 14 residues in the CDR3. V shed 4 bases, J shed 6 bases, and the junction held 4 bases outside the gene matches. Looked up from germline, CDR1 is LGHNA and CDR2 is YNFKEQ.

J is TRBJ2-2 and V is TRBV28; no reliable D call. Germline V gene sequence: CDR1 MDHEN, CDR2 SYDVKM. This CDR3 is built from 12 residues. V was pared by 6 bases and J by 9 bases, with 11 bases between. CDR3 sequence: CASRDSPRELFF. The CDR3 coding sequence is TGTGCCAGCAGGGATAGCCCCCGGGAGCTGTTTTTT.

The chain uses TRBV7-9 and TRBJ1-2; no reliable D call. Germline values: CDR1 SEHNR, CDR2 FQNEAQ (reference sequence). V gave up 3 bases and J gave up 8 bases, with 16 bases separating them. This CDR3 spans 14 amino acids. This CDR3 is CASSLSSGGLGYTF. For the CDR3, the DNA is TGTGCCAGCAGCTTGTCTTCGGGAGGATTGGGCTACACCTTC.

The chain links TRBV9 to TRBJ1-2, with 8 nucleotides matching TRBD1. CDR3 length equals 16 residues. The V segment lost 3 bases and the J segment 3 bases; nucleotides outside the gene matches: 10. Germline V gene data show CDR1 as SGDLS and CDR2 as YYNGEE. The CDR3 is CASSENRGGFDYGYTF. Written as DNA, the CDR3 is TGTGCCAGCAGCGAAAACAGGGGGGGTTTCGACTATGGCTACACCTTC.

The chain has TRBV9 and TRBJ1-2; unclear D gene. CDR1 is SGDLS and CDR2 is YYNGEE in the germline V gene. The CDR3 is 13 residues long. Trimming shortened V by 2 bases and J by 14 bases, and 19 bases separated the two germline ends. The CDR3 reads CASSVFSDGVMTF. In DNA form, the CDR3 reads TGTGCCAGCAGCGTTTTCTCAGACGGGGTCATGACCTTC. The variable domain in full, with the rest retrieved from reference TRBV9 and TRBJ1-2, is DSGVTQTPKHLITATGQRVTLRCSPRSGDLSVYWYQQSLDQGLQFLIQYYNGEERAKGNILERFSAQQFPDLHSELNLSSLELGDSALYFCASSVFSDGVMTFGSGTRLTVV.

V gene TRBV5-1 combines with J gene TRBJ2-7; the match to TRBD1 covers 11 bases. V was clipped by 4 bases and J by 2 bases; unmatched bases: 5. Germline CDR1 is SGHRS and CDR2 is YFSETQ. The CDR3 extends over 15 amino acids. CDR3 sequence: CASSPDRGRPYEQYF. The CDR3 nucleotides are TGCGCCAGCAGCCCGGACAGGGGGCGCCCCTACGAGCAGTACTTC.

The CDR3 sequence is CASSETTPGTGKETQYF. CDR3 coding DNA: TGTGCCAGCTCAGAGACTACCCCCGGGACAGGGAAAGAGACCCAGTACTTC. The rearrangement uses TRBV18 and TRBJ2-5, with 9 bases aligning to TRBD1. CDR1 KGHSH and CDR2 LQKENI come from the germline V gene. V trimming: 5 bases; J trimming: 3 bases; junction bases outside the gene matches: 13. The CDR3 length is 17 residues.

The chain recombines TRBV28 with TRBJ1-2; a possible D gene is TRBD1 (6 bases). The V end was cut by 3 bases, the J end by 4 bases, with 15 bases between. CDR1 is MDHEN, CDR2 SYDVKM, per germline. This CDR3 contains 15 residues. CDR3 region: CASSFPARGAYGYTF. CDR3 nucleotides: TGTGCCAGCAGTTTCCCAGCCCGGGGGGCCTATGGCTACACCTTC.

The chain is built from TRBV9 and TRBJ1-6, with D maybe TRBD1 (5 bases). With 0 bases removed from V and 3 bases from J, the gap between germline ends came to 10 bases. There are 16 residues in the CDR3. Germline-derived CDR1 and CDR2 are SGDLS and YYNGEE. This CDR3 reads CASSVEPGGYNSPLHF. The DNA of the CDR3 is TGTGCCAGCAGCGTAGAACCGGGGGGCTATAATTCACCCCTCCACTTT.

The chain couples TRBV2 to TRBJ2-2, with 12 positions matching TRBD2. The V gene's germline CDR1 is SNHLY and CDR2 FYNNEI. CDR3 size: 14 residues. After removal of 6 bases from V and 6 bases from J, the junction contained 2 bases not matched to a gene. Here the CDR3 DNA reads TGTGCCAGCAGCCCTAGCGGGGGGGCCGGGGAGCTGTTTTTT. It is translated as CASSPSGGAGELFF.

This chain uses TRBV7-9 with TRBJ2-1; D perhaps matches TRBD1 (5 bases). From germline, CDR1 is SEHNR and CDR2 FQNEAQ (reference sequence). V was trimmed by 6 bases and J by 4 bases, leaving 16 bases between them. CDR3 length: 15 amino acids. CDR3 DNA: TGTGCCAGCAGGCCAGGGTTCCCCTCATACAATGAGCAGTTCTTC. It translates to CASRPGFPSYNEQFF.

This clone appeared a few times. The rearrangement links TRBV20-1 to TRBJ1-5; TRBD1 agrees at 8 bases. The CDR3 length is 21 residues. J was trimmed by 4 bases and V by 3 bases; bases with no gene match: 26. Germline CDR1 reads DFQATT; CDR2 reads SNEGSKA (reference sequence). The CDR3 nucleotides are TGCAGTGCTAGTCGCACGCCTCAGGACAGGGCTCGTGGGGAGGATAATCAGCCCCAGCATTTT. This encodes CSASRTPQDRARGEDNQPQHF.

The gene calls are TRBV6-5 and TRBJ2-1; D may be TRBD1 (6 bases). The CDR3 runs 13 residues. The germline gives CDR1 MNHEY, CDR2 SVGAGI. V lost 6 bases, J lost 0 bases, and 6 bases lay in between. The CDR3 sequence is CASRQGSYNEQFF. CDR3 coding DNA: TGTGCCAGCAGACAGGGCTCCTACAATGAGCAGTTCTTC.

J is TRBJ2-7 and V is TRBV6-5, with D tentatively TRBD1 (5 bases). The CDR3 has 13 residues. CDR1 MNHEY and CDR2 SVGAGI come from the germline V gene. Between the trimmed V and J ends, which lost 5 bases and 4 bases, there was a span of 12 bases. For the CDR3, the DNA is TGTGCCAGCAGTACCCGACAGATATACGAGCAGTACTTC. The encoded protein is CASSTRQIYEQYF.

This clone is a singleton in its sample. This chain links TRBV12-3 or TRBV12-4 with TRBJ1-2; 7 bases are a match to TRBD1. The trim removed 1 base at V and 4 bases at J, leaving 0 bases unmatched. This CDR3 contains 13 residues. The CDR3: CASSLGDSYGYTF. The CDR3 DNA sequence: TGTGCCAGCAGTTTAGGGGACAGCTATGGCTACACCTTC.

The chain employs TRBV19 and TRBJ1-1; TRBD1 matches 7 bases. After removal of 8 bases from V and 11 bases from J, the junction contained 11 bases not matched to a gene. Germline V lookup: CDR1 LNHDA, CDR2 SQIVND (reference sequence). This CDR3 has 12 residues. The DNA of the CDR3 is TGTGCCAGTTCTTCCGACAGGGTAGCCGCTTTCTTT. This sequence encodes CASSSDRVAAFF.

The chain employs TRBV6-2 or TRBV6-3 and TRBJ2-7; TRBD2 is a possible D gene (5 bases). The germline gives CDR1 MNHEY, CDR2 SVGEGT. CDR3 length equals 15 residues. V was shortened by 6 bases and J by 0 bases, with 15 bases between the two germline ends. This chain's CDR3 is CASSDYGGGSYEQYF. CDR3 sequence (DNA): TGTGCCAGCAGCGACTACGGTGGCGGCTCCTACGAGCAGTACTTC.

The chain employs TRBV2 and TRBJ2-3; D is uncertain. Germline loops: CDR1 SNHLY, CDR2 FYNNEI. The CDR3 consists of 12 residues. Trimming left V 6 bases short and J 3 bases short, with 7 bases between. The CDR3, as DNA: TGTGCCAGCAGCGCGCATACAGATACGCAGTATTTT. Translated, it gives CASSAHTDTQYF.

The gene calls are TRBV6-5 and TRBJ1-5; D unresolved. The germline V and J ends were trimmed by 7 bases and 0 bases, with 10 bases remaining between them. The CDR3 sequence is 14 residues long. The germline V gene encodes CDR1 MNHEY and CDR2 SVGAGI. Here the CDR3 reads CASTGRYSNQPQHF. CDR3 sequence (DNA): TGTGCCAGCACCGGTCGGTATAGCAATCAGCCCCAGCATTTT.